The 10 T cell receptor beta chains given below trace back to one sample, sequenced in a study of Graves' ophthalmopathy and Graves' hyperthyroidism. Amplification from RNA transcripts yielded the TCR beta CDR3 regions. The first-round RT-PCR employed HTBI primers together with the Qiagen OneStep RT-PCR kit. A multiplex PCR was then performed as the second round. TCRdb reprocessed the multiplex PCR reads with MiXCR, giving one entry per CDR3 protein. The sample records about 340,000 distinct CDR3 sequences, under 20% being singletons. Sequencing input: peripheral blood. The receptors originated from an adult man with Graves' ophthalmopathy.

The chain has TRBV27 and TRBJ2-7, with 8 nucleotides matching TRBD1. The CDR3 runs to 12 residues. The germline V gene has CDR1 MNHEY and CDR2 SMNVEV (reference sequence). V lost 4 bases, J lost 7 bases, and 3 bases stayed unmatched. The CDR3: CASSSGGREQYF. In DNA form, the CDR3 reads TGTGCCAGCAGTTCAGGGGGCCGGGAGCAGTACTTC.

As for this clonotype: The CDR3 does not end in the conserved phenylalanine or tryptophan, so this is likely a read error. This chain uses TRBV18 with TRBJ1-2; TRBD1 is a possible D gene (5 bases). V lost 4 bases, J lost 0 bases, and 12 bases lay in between. The CDR3 has 15 residues. In germline, CDR1 is KGHSH, CDR2 LQKENI. CDR3 loop: CASSLGQIANYGYTL. Written as DNA, the CDR3 is TGTGCCAGCTCACTTGGACAAATAGCTAACTATGGCTACACCCTC.

This clonotype was recorded many times. The V gene is TRBV20-1, the J gene TRBJ1-2; D uncertain. The CDR3 runs 13 residues. Germline V lookup: CDR1 DFQATT, CDR2 SNEGSKA (reference sequence). Between the trimmed V and J ends, which lost 3 bases and 6 bases, there was a span of 14 bases. As DNA, the CDR3 is TGCAGTGCTAGTGCCTATGAGGAGAATGGCTACACCTTC. It yields the protein CSASAYEENGYTF.

J is TRBJ2-2 and V is TRBV28; D gene uncertain. V gave up 3 bases and J gave up 1 base, with 9 bases separating them. This CDR3 has 15 residues. The germline V gene has CDR1 MDHEN and CDR2 SYDVKM. CDR3 residues: CASSFWQVNTGELFF. CDR3 nucleotide sequence: TGTGCCAGCAGTTTTTGGCAGGTGAACACCGGGGAGCTGTTTTTT.

This clonotype has at least ten counts. V usage is TRBV28 and J usage is TRBJ1-6, with D perhaps TRBD1 (5 bases). V shed 7 bases and J shed 7 bases, with 14 bases lying between them. The length of the CDR3 is 14 residues. Germline-derived CDR1 and CDR2 are MDHEN and SYDVKM. The CDR3 nucleotides are TGTGCCAGCACGACCAGACAGAGGAATTCACCCCTCCACTTT. Translated: CASTTRQRNSPLHF.

This clonotype came up many times. The rearrangement links TRBV6-2 or TRBV6-3 to TRBJ1-2; tentative D call: TRBD1 (6 bases). The V end was cut by 4 bases, the J end by 2 bases, with 11 bases between. Germline V gene lookup returns CDR1 MNHEY and CDR2 SVGEGT. The CDR3 sequence is 14 residues long. In DNA form, the CDR3 reads TGTGCCAGCAGTTTGACCGGGACAAACTATGGCTACACCTTC. Encoded protein: CASSLTGTNYGYTF.

The V gene is TRBV6-1, the J gene TRBJ1-2; 8 bases line up with TRBD1. CDR1 and CDR2 (germline): MNHNS, SASEGT. This CDR3 spans 14 amino acids. Trimming removed 6 bases from V and 4 bases from J; junction bases left unmatched: 7. The CDR3 DNA sequence: TGTGCCAGCAGCCACAGGGGGGACACCTATGGCTACACCTTC. Residues: CASSHRGDTYGYTF.

This chain connects TRBV7-2 to TRBJ1-1, with D possibly TRBD1 on 6 matching bases. CDR1 is SGHTA, CDR2 FQGNSA, per germline. The CDR3 runs to 14 residues. V was pared by 4 bases and J by 1 base, with 10 bases between. In DNA, the CDR3 is TGTGCCAGCAGCTCAGGACAGTGGAACACTGAAGCTTTCTTT. Its translation is CASSSGQWNTEAFF.

The chain employs TRBV11-1 and TRBJ2-7, with D possibly matching TRBD2 (6 bases). Trimming pared 11 bases from V and 6 bases from J, leaving 20 bases between. The length of the CDR3 is 13 residues. Per the germline V gene, CDR1 is SGHAT and CDR2 is FQDESV (reference sequence). This CDR3 is CAWRGPPTGEQYF. CDR3 nucleotide sequence: TGTGCCTGGAGGGGACCTCCAACGGGCGAGCAGTACTTC.

The rearrangement links TRBV18 to TRBJ1-5; 7 bases match TRBD1. The V gene's germline CDR1 is KGHSH and CDR2 LQKENI. Germline trimming cut 5 bases from V and 4 bases from J; bases unmatched to any gene: 14. CDR3 length: 17 amino acids. The CDR3 protein is CASSWSGEGAGNQPQHF. The CDR3 DNA sequence: TGTGCCAGCTCATGGTCTGGCGAGGGGGCGGGAAATCAGCCCCAGCATTTT.